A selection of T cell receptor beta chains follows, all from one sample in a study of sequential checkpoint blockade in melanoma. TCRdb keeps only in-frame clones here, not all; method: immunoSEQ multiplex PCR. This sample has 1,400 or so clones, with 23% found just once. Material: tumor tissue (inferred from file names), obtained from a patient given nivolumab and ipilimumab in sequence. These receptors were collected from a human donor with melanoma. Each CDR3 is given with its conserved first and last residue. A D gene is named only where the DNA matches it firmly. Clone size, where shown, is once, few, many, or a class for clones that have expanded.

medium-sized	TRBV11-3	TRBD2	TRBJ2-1	TGTGCCAGCAGCCCGTGGGGAGCGGGAGCGTCCTACAATGAGCAGTTCTTC	CASSPWGAGASYNEQFF
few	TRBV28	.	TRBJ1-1	TGTGCCAGCAGCCTAGGGCGGCGGACTGAAGCTTTCTTT	CASSLGRRTEAFF
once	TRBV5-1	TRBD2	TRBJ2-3	TGCGCCAGCAGCCTCGGACTAGTCACAGATACGCAGTATTTT	CASSLGLVTDTQYF
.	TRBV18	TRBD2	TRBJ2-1	TGTGCCAGCTCACCTCAGACTAGCGGGGATTACAATGAGCAGTTCTTC	CASSPQTSGDYNEQFF
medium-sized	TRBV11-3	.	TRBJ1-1	TGTGCCAGCAGCTTAGGTCCCGGGACCACTGAAGCTTTCTTT	CASSLGPGTTEAFF
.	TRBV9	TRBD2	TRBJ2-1	TGTGCCAGCAGCCCAAACCAGCGGGGTCGAGGCAATGAGCAGTTCTTC	CASSPNQRGRGNEQFF
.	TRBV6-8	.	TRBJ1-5	TGTGCCAGCACTCCGCGGGGGAATAGCAATCAGCCCCAGCATTTT	CASTPRGNSNQPQHF
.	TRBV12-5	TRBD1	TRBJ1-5	TGTGCCAGTGCAGGGGGGAACGGCAATCAGCCCCAGCATTTT	CASAGGNGNQPQHF
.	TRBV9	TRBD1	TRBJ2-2	TGTGCCAGCAGCGCCCAGGGGGCGGGGGAGCTGTTTTTT	CASSAQGAGELFF
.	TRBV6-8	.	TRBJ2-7	TGTGCCAGCAGTTCCATAGCGTGGGCCTACGAGCAGTACTTC	CASSSIAWAYEQYF
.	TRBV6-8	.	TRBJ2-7	TGTGCCACCCGACAGCAGTCCTACGAGCAGTACTTC	CATRQQSYEQYF
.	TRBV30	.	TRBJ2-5	TGTGCCTGGGAACAGGGCAGGGGCGAGACCCAGTACTTC	CAWEQGRGETQYF
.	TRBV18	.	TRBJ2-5	TGTGCCAGCTCACTCACGGGGCCCCCAGAGACCCAGTACTTC	CASSLTGPPETQYF
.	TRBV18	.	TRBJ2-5	TGTGCCAGCTCACCGAACGACAAAAACTACCTTGAGCACTTC	CASSPNDKNYLEHF
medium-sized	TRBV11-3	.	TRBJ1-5	TGTGCCAGCAGCTTGGACGGATATGGGGCTCAGCCCCAGCATTTT	CASSLDGYGAQPQHF
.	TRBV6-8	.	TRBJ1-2	TGTGCCAGCAGTTACTCGGGGGGAGGCTACACCTTC	CASSYSGGGYTF
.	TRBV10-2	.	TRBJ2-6	TGCGCCAGCAGTGAGTTAAGTGGTGCCGGATCTGGGGCCAACGTCCTGACTTTC	CASSELSGAGSGANVLTF
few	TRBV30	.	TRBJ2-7	TGTGCCTGGAGTGTACACTTCGGGGTCGAGCAGTACTTC	CAWSVHFGVEQYF
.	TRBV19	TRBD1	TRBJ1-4	TGTGCCAGTAGTGCCAAAGCCGGGACAGGGGCCTCGGTGGGAGAAAAACTGTTTTTT	CASSAKAGTGASVGEKLFF
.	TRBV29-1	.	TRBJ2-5	TGCAGCGTAGAGAGGGGATCTGGCCAAGAGACCCAGTACTTC	CSVERGSGQETQYF
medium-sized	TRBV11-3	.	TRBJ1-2	TGTGCCAGCAGCTTGGGGTTCGAAACCTATGGCTACACCTTC	CASSLGFETYGYTF
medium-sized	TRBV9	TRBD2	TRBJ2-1	TGTGCCAGCAGCGTAGAGGTAGCGGGGGTCCGCAATGAGCAGTTCTTC	CASSVEVAGVRNEQFF
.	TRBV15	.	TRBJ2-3	TGTGCCACCAGCAGAGATATCGGGGCAGATACGCAGTATTTT	CATSRDIGADTQYF
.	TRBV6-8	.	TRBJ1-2	TGTGCCAGCAGTTTTCAACCGGAACCCTATGGCTACACCTTC	CASSFQPEPYGYTF
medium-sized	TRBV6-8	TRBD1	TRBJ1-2	TGTGCCAGCAGTTACTCGAGGAGGGGGCTAGGCTATGGCTACACCTTC	CASSYSRRGLGYGYTF
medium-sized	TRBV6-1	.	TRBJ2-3	TGTGCCAGCAGTGAAGCACGGACTCGCACAGATACGCAGTATTTT	CASSEARTRTDTQYF
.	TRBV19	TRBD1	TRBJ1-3	TGTGCCAGTAGTACCAACAGGGGGAATCGGGGAAACACCATATATTTT	CASSTNRGNRGNTIYF
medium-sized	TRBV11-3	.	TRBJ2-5	TGTGCCAGCAGCTTGGGAGGCAGCCAAGAGACCCAGTACTTC	CASSLGGSQETQYF
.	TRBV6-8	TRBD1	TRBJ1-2	TGTGCCAGCAGTAGCTGGACAGGGTATGGCTACACCTTC	CASSSWTGYGYTF
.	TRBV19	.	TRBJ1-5	TGTGCCAGTAACAAACATCGCCAGCCCCAGCATTTT	CASNKHRQPQHF
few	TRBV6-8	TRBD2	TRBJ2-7	TGTGCCAGCAGTACTGGGTCTAGCGGGAGGTCCTCCTACGAGCAGTACTTC	CASSTGSSGRSSYEQYF
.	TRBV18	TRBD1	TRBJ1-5	TGTGCCAGCTCAACAGGACAGGCCAATCAGCCCCAGCATTTT	CASSTGQANQPQHF
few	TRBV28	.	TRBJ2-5	TGTGCCAGCAGTTTCAGGGTCGGGGAGACCCAGTACTTC	CASSFRVGETQYF
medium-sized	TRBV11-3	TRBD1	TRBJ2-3	TGTGCCAGCAGCTTAGGGGGGACAGGGAGGACAGATACGCAGTATTTT	CASSLGGTGRTDTQYF
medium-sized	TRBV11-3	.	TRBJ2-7	TGTGCCAGCAGCCGGGACCGATTATCCTACGAGCAGTACTTC	CASSRDRLSYEQYF
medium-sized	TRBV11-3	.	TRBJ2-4	TGTGCCAGCAGCCCCGCATTAGCCAAAAACATTCAGTACTTC	CASSPALAKNIQYF
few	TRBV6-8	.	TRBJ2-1	TGTGCCAGCAGGCAAAGCTCCTACAATGAGCAGTTCTTC	CASRQSSYNEQFF
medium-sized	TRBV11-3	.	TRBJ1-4	TGTGCCAGCAGCTTATTGCGGGGGGGGCCCGGGAGTGAAAAACTGTTTTTT	CASSLLRGGPGSEKLFF
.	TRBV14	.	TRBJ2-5	TGTGCCAGCAGCCAAGATACCGGGCTGGAGACCCAGTACTTC	CASSQDTGLETQYF
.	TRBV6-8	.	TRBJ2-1	TGTGCCAGCAGTTCCCGGGAGAGCTCCTACAATGAGCAGTTCTTC	CASSSRESSYNEQFF
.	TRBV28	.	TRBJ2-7	TGTGCCAGCTCAAAGGACAGCTCCTACGAGCAGTACTTC	CASSKDSSYEQYF
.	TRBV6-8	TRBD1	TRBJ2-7	TGTGCCAGCAGACAACTGGGGGGACAGGGGGCGTCCTACGAGCAGTACTTC	CASRQLGGQGASYEQYF
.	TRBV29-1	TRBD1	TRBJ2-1	TGCAGCGTTGAAGTTTGGGACAGCTCCTACAATGAGCAGTTCTTC	CSVEVWDSSYNEQFF
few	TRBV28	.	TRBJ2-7	TGTGCCAGCAGTGGGATAAAGGGGCTATACGGTGAGCAGTACTTC	CASSGIKGLYGEQYF
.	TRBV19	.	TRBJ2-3	TGTGCCAGTAGTAGCGGTTCCACAGATACGCAGTATTTT	CASSSGSTDTQYF
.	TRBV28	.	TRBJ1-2	TGTGCCAGCAGCCCCGGGGGTTGGAACGATGGCTACACCTTC	CASSPGGWNDGYTF
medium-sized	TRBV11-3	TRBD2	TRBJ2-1	TGTGCCAGCAGCCGCAGACTAGCGGGGGGGCCTGGTGAGCAGTTCTTC	CASSRRLAGGPGEQFF
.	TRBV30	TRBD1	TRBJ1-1	TGTGCCTGGATTCAGGGGGCGGAAGCTTTCTTT	CAWIQGAEAFF
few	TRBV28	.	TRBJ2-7	TGTGCCAGCAGTTTAGCTCCCTACGAGCAGTACTTC	CASSLAPYEQYF
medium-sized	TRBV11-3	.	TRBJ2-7	TGTGCCAGCAGCTTAGGAGCAGGAACCTACGAGCAGTACTTC	CASSLGAGTYEQYF
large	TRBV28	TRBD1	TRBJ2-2	TGTGCCAGCAGACTAACTGGACAGGGTGGGACCGGGGAGCTGTTTTTT	CASRLTGQGGTGELFF
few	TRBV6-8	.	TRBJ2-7	TGTGCCATCAGTCGGGACCACTACGAGCAGTACTTC	CAISRDHYEQYF
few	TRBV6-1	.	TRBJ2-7	TGTGCCAGCAGTGAAGCAGCGCCCTACGAGCAGTACTTC	CASSEAAPYEQYF
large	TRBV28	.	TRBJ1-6	TGTGCCAGCAGTTTATGGTCCCCCCCGCGGGGAATCTCCTATAATTCACCCCTCCACTTT	CASSLWSPPRGISYNSPLHF
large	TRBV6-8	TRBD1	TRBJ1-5	TGTGCCAGCAGTCCCACCGGGACAGGGGGTAATCAGCCCCAGCATTTT	CASSPTGTGGNQPQHF
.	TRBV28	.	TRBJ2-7	TGTGCCAGCAGTTTATCAGCGGTATCCTACGAGCAGTACTTC	CASSLSAVSYEQYF
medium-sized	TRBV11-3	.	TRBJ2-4	TGTGCCAGCAGCTTATGGGATTTTGGGGTGGGGACGGCCAAAAACATTCAGTACTTC	CASSLWDFGVGTAKNIQYF
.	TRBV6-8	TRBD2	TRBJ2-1	TGTGCCACGACGTCCACTAGCGGATACAATGAGCAGTTCTTC	CATTSTSGYNEQFF
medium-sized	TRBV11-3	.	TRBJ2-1	TGTGCCAGCAGCTTGGGAAACAGGGCTTACAATGAGCAGTTCTTC	CASSLGNRAYNEQFF
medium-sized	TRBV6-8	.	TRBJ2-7	TGTGCCAGCAGTCCTTCCGGGAGAGGACGCGAGCAGTACTTC	CASSPSGRGREQYF